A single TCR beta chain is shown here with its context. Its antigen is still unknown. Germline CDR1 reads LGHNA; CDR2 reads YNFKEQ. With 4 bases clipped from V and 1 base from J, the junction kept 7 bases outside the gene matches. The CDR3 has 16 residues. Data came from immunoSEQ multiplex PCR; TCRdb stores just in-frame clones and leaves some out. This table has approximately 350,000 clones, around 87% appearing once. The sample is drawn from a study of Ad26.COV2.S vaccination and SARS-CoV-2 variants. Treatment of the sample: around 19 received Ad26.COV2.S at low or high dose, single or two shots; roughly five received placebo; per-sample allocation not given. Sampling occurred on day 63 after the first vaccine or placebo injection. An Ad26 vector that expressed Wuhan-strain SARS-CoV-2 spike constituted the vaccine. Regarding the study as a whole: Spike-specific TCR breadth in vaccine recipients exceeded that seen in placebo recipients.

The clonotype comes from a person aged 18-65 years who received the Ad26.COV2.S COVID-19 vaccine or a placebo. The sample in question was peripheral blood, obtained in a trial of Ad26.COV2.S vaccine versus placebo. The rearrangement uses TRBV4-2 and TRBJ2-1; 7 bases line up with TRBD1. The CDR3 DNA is TGTGCCAGCAGCCGAACACAGGGGATGTCCTACAATGAGCAGTTCTTC. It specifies CASSRTQGMSYNEQFF.